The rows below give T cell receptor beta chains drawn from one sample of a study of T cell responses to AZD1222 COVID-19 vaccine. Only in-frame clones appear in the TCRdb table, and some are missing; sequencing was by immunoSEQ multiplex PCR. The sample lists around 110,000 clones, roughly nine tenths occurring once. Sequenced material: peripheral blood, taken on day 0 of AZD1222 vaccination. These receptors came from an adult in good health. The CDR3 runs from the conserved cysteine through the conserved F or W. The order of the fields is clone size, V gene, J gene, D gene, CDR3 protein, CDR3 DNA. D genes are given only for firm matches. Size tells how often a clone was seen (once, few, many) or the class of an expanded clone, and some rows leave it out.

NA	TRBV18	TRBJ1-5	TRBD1	CASSPPGQGVGQPQHF	TGTGCCAGCTCACCACCGGGACAGGGGGTGGGTCAGCCCCAGCATTTT
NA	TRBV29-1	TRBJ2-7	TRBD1	CSVQGSRDRGYEQYF	TGCAGCGTTCAAGGGTCCCGGGACAGGGGGTACGAGCAGTACTTC
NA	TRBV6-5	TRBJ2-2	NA	CASRVFTGELFF	TGTGCCAGCAGGGTTTTCACCGGGGAGCTGTTTTTT
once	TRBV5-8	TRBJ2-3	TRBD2	CASSRDYSADTQYF	TGTGCCAGCAGCCGGGACTACAGCGCAGATACGCAGTATTTT
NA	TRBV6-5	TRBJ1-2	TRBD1	CASSAPGQGNYGYTF	TGTGCCAGCAGCGCCCCGGGACAGGGGAACTATGGCTACACCTTC
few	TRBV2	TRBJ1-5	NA	CASRQDLGNQPQHF	TGTGCCAGCAGACAGGACCTGGGCAATCAGCCCCAGCATTTT
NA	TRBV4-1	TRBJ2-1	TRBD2	CASSPGLAKGEQFF	TGCGCCAGCAGCCCGGGACTAGCTAAAGGTGAGCAGTTCTTC
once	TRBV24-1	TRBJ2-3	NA	CATSRGGGFPTDTQYF	TGTGCCACCTCCCGGGGTGGGGGGTTCCCCACAGATACGCAGTATTTT
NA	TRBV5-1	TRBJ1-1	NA	CASSFPGVTEAFF	TGCGCCAGCAGCTTCCCCGGGGTCACTGAAGCTTTCTTT
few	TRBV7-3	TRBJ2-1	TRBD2	CASSSISGSSYNEQFF	TGTGCCAGCAGCTCTATAAGCGGGAGCTCCTACAATGAGCAGTTCTTC
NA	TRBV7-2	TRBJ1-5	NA	CASSSNARQLRGPQHF	TGTGCCAGCAGCTCGAATGCGAGACAGCTCCGCGGGCCCCAGCATTTT
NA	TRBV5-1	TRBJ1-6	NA	CASSLEGSRDSPLHF	TGCGCCAGCAGCTTGGAGGGGTCTAGGGATTCACCCCTCCACTTT
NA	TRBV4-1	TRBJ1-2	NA	CASSQEVSPGYGYTF	TGCGCCAGCAGCCAAGAGGTCAGTCCGGGGTATGGCTACACCTTC
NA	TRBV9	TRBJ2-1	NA	CASSVNGGSTYNEQFF	TGTGCCAGCAGCGTAAACGGGGGTAGTACCTACAATGAGCAGTTCTTC
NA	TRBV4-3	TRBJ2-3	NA	CASSRGTLADTQYF	TGCGCCAGCAGCCGCGGGACACTCGCAGATACGCAGTATTTT
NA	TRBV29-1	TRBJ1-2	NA	CSVRQTYRLAGTF	TGCAGCGTCCGCCAGACATACAGACTGGCTGGCACCTTC
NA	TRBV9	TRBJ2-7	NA	CASSVRGSSYEQYF	TGTGCCAGCAGCGTTAGGGGGTCCTCCTACGAGCAGTACTTC
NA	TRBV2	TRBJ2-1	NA	CASSPLWDEQFF	TGTGCCAGCAGCCCCCTTTGGGATGAGCAGTTCTTC
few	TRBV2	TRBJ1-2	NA	CAEGGTYGYTF	TGTGCCGAGGGAGGTACCTATGGCTACACCTTC
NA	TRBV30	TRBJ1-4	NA	CAWEPSTAGGEKLFF	TGTGCCTGGGAGCCTTCGACAGCCGGGGGGGAAAAACTGTTTTTT
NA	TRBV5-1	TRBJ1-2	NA	CASTHDLDGHGYTF	TGCGCCAGCACCCACGATTTGGACGGTCATGGCTACACCTTC
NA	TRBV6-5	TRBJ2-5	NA	CASSYGRRLQETQYF	TGTGCCAGCAGTTACGGCAGGCGACTTCAAGAGACCCAGTACTTC
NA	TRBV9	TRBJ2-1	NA	CASRQGSSSYNEQFF	TGTGCCAGCAGACAGGGTTCAAGCTCCTACAATGAGCAGTTCTTC
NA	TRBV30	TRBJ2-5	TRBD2	CAWNRNREGTQYF	TGTGCCTGGAATAGGAACCGGGAGGGCACCCAGTACTTC
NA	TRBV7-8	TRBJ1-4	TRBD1	CASSFQGGHEKLFF	TGTGCCAGCAGCTTCCAGGGGGGCCATGAAAAACTGTTTTTT
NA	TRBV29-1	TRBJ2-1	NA	CSVEDRSYNEQFF	TGCAGCGTTGAAGACCGCTCCTACAATGAGCAGTTCTTC
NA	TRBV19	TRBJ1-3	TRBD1	CASTRGTSGNTIYF	TGTGCCAGTACCAGGGGGACCTCTGGAAACACCATATATTTT
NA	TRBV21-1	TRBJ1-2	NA	CASSKGDRESPHVCYTF	TGTGCCAGCAGCAAGGGGGACAGAGAAAGCCCGCATGTTTGCTACACCTTC